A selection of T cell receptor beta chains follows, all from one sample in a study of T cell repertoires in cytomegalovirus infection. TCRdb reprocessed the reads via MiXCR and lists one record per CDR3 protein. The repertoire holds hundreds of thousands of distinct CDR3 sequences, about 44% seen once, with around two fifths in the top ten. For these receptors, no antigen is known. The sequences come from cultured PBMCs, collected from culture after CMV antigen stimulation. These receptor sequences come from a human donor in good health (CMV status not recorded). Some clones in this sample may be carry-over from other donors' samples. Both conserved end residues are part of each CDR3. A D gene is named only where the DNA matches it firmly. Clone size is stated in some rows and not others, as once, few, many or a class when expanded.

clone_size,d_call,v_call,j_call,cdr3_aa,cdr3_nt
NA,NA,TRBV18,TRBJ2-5,CASSPPALGETQYF,TGTGCCAGCTCACCCCCGGCCCTCGGGGAGACCCAGTACTTC
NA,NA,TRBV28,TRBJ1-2,CASSSIGAKIYGYTF,TGTGCCAGCAGTTCGATCGGGGCGAAAATTTATGGCTACACCTTC
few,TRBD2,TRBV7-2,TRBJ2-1,CASSLAASGVSYNEQFF,TGTGCCAGCAGCTTAGCGGCTAGCGGGGTCTCCTACAATGAGCAGTTCTTC
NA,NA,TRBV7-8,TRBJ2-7,CASSLGTAAGTSYEQYF,TGTGCCAGCAGCTTAGGTACTGCGGCGGGAACCTCCTACGAGCAGTACTTC
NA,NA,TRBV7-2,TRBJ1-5,CASSLGDYSNQPQHF,TGTGCCAGCAGCTTAGGGGATTATAGCAATCAGCCCCAGCATTTT
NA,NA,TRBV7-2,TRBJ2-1,CASSRGPDSYNEQFF,TGTGCCAGCAGTCGAGGACCGGACTCCTACAATGAGCAGTTCTTC
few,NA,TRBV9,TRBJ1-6,CASSVGRNSPLHF,TGTGCCAGCAGCGTAGGCCGAAATTCACCCCTCCACTTT
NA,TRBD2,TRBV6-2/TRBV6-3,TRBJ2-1,CASSARLAAASYNEQFF,TGTGCCAGCAGTGCCCGACTAGCAGCGGCCTCCTACAATGAGCAGTTCTTC
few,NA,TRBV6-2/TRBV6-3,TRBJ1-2,CASSEGTDIGYTF,TGTGCCAGCAGTGAGGGGACGGACATTGGCTACACCTTC
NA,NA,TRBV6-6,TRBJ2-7,CASSLGSLTYEQYF,TGTGCCAGCAGTTTAGGGTCGCTGACCTACGAGCAGTACTTC
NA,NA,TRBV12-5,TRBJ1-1,CASGLYKWWTTEAFF,TGTGCTAGTGGTTTGTACAAGTGGTGGACCACTGAAGCTTTCTTT
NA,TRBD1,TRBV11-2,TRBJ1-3,CASSFSTGGTGNTIYF,TGTGCCAGCAGCTTCTCCACAGGGGGCACTGGAAACACCATATATTTT
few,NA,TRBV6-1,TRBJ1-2,CASSDPGHGANYGYTF,TGTGCCAGCAGTGATCCGGGACATGGAGCTAACTATGGCTACACCTTC
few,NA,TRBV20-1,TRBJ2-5,CSASRVRTTQYF,TGCAGTGCTAGCCGGGTCAGGACGACCCAGTACTTC
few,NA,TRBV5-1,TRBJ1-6,CASSLVGGRYNSPLHF,TGCGCCAGCAGCTTGGTGGGGGGGAGATATAATTCACCCCTCCACTTT
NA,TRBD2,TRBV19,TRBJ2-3,CASKRLAGVDTQYF,TGTGCCAGTAAGCGGCTAGCGGGAGTGGATACGCAGTATTTT
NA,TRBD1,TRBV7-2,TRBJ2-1,CASSPRGFGEQFF,TGTGCCAGCAGCCCCAGGGGGTTCGGTGAGCAGTTCTTC
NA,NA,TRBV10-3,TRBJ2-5,CAISGGPRETQYF,TGTGCCATCAGTGGGGGCCCGAGGGAGACCCAGTACTTC
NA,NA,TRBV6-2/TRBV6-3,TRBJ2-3,CASSNRENTQYF,TGTGCCAGCAGTAACAGAGAGAATACGCAGTATTTT
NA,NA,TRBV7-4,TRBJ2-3,CASSLAALTDTQYF,TGTGCCAGCAGCTTAGCTGCCCTCACAGATACGCAGTATTTT
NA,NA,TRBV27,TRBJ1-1,CASSFFGARTEAFF,TGTGCCAGCAGTTTTTTCGGGGCGCGGACTGAAGCTTTCTTT
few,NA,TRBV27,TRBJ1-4,CASSLRLSNNEKLFF,TGTGCCAGCAGTTTGAGACTCTCGAATAATGAAAAACTGTTTTTT
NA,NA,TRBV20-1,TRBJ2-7,CSARLDGEQYF,TGCAGTGCTAGACTAGACGGCGAGCAGTACTTC